A selection of T cell receptor beta chains follows, all from one sample in a study of circulating and synovial CD4+ cells in juvenile arthritis. Clones were sequenced by immunoSEQ multiplex PCR, and TCRdb holds only the in-frame ones, with some missing. The sample lists 30,000 to 40,000 clones; 95% were seen once. Source material: CD4+ T cells from blood. The source is a human donor with juvenile idiopathic arthritis. The CDR3 runs from the conserved cysteine through the conserved F or W. The D gene is left open where the match is weak. Clone size is stated in some rows and not others, as once, few, many or a class when expanded.

J gene: TRBJ1-6
CDR3 length: 15
V gene: TRBV19
D gene: TRBD1
clone size: once
CDR3 protein: CASNAGGSYNSPLHF
CDR3 DNA: TGTGCCAGTAACGCAGGGGGCTCCTATAATTCACCCCTCCACTTT

J gene: TRBJ2-3
CDR3 length: 14
V gene: TRBV6-4
D gene: TRBD1
clone size: -
CDR3 protein: CASRAGTVGDTQYF
CDR3 DNA: TGTGCCAGCAGAGCTGGGACAGTGGGAGATACGCAGTATTTT

J gene: TRBJ1-2
CDR3 length: 13
V gene: TRBV30
D gene: -
clone size: -
CDR3 protein: CAYGPRSGYGYTF
CDR3 DNA: TGTGCCTACGGCCCCCGGTCGGGCTATGGCTACACCTTC

J gene: TRBJ2-2
CDR3 length: 15
V gene: TRBV28
D gene: TRBD2
clone size: once
CDR3 protein: CASIGGRGDTGELFF
CDR3 DNA: TGTGCCAGCATCGGCGGGAGGGGCGACACCGGGGAGCTGTTTTTT

J gene: TRBJ2-1
CDR3 length: 16
V gene: TRBV4-2
D gene: TRBD2
clone size: -
CDR3 protein: CASSQEASGGAPEQFF
CDR3 DNA: TGTGCCAGCAGCCAGGAAGCTAGCGGGGGGGCCCCTGAGCAGTTCTTC

J gene: TRBJ2-7
CDR3 length: 15
V gene: TRBV28
D gene: TRBD1
clone size: -
CDR3 protein: CASSTDRGRSYEQYF
CDR3 DNA: TGTGCCAGCAGTACCGACAGGGGGCGTTCCTACGAGCAGTACTTC

J gene: TRBJ2-3
CDR3 length: 12
V gene: TRBV5-6
D gene: -
clone size: -
CDR3 protein: CASSLYSFWQYF
CDR3 DNA: TGTGCCAGCAGCCTGTACAGCTTCTGGCAGTATTTT

J gene: TRBJ1-2
CDR3 length: 14
V gene: TRBV10-3
D gene: -
clone size: -
CDR3 protein: CAIRIGQGSYGYTF
CDR3 DNA: TGTGCCATCAGGATCGGGCAGGGATCCTATGGCTACACCTTC

J gene: TRBJ2-5
CDR3 length: 17
V gene: TRBV10-2
D gene: TRBD2
clone size: -
CDR3 protein: CASSESNMGLAEETQYF
CDR3 DNA: TGCGCCAGCAGTGAGTCTAACATGGGACTAGCGGAAGAGACCCAGTACTTC

J gene: TRBJ1-1
CDR3 length: 12
V gene: TRBV2
D gene: -
clone size: -
CDR3 protein: CASSTTDTEAFF
CDR3 DNA: TGTGCCAGCAGTACGACAGATACTGAAGCTTTCTTT

J gene: TRBJ2-7
CDR3 length: 13
V gene: TRBV7-9
D gene: TRBD1
clone size: -
CDR3 protein: CASSFGTAYEQYF
CDR3 DNA: TGTGCCAGCAGCTTCGGGACAGCCTACGAGCAGTACTTC

J gene: TRBJ2-7
CDR3 length: 14
V gene: TRBV5-1
D gene: TRBD1
clone size: -
CDR3 protein: CASSSTGANYEQYF
CDR3 DNA: TGCGCCAGCAGCTCGACAGGGGCTAACTACGAGCAGTACTTC

J gene: TRBJ2-5
CDR3 length: 14
V gene: TRBV5-4
D gene: -
clone size: -
CDR3 protein: CASSRWAGQETQYF
CDR3 DNA: TGTGCCAGCAGCCGCTGGGCCGGACAAGAGACCCAGTACTTC

J gene: TRBJ1-2
CDR3 length: 13
V gene: TRBV7-8
D gene: TRBD1
clone size: -
CDR3 protein: CASSSTGGYGYTF
CDR3 DNA: TGTGCCAGCAGCTCTACAGGGGGGTATGGCTACACCTTC

J gene: TRBJ2-7
CDR3 length: 17
V gene: TRBV28
D gene: TRBD2
clone size: -
CDR3 protein: CASSGSGTSGNSYEQYF
CDR3 DNA: TGTGCCAGCAGCGGTTCCGGGACTAGCGGAAACTCCTACGAGCAGTACTTC

J gene: TRBJ2-1
CDR3 length: 14
V gene: TRBV19
D gene: -
clone size: -
CDR3 protein: CASELAITYNEQFF
CDR3 DNA: TGTGCCAGCGAACTAGCAATTACCTACAATGAGCAGTTCTTC

J gene: TRBJ1-3
CDR3 length: 14
V gene: TRBV2
D gene: -
clone size: -
CDR3 protein: CASRGQLSGNTIYF
CDR3 DNA: TGTGCCAGCAGAGGACAGCTCTCTGGAAACACCATATATTTT

J gene: TRBJ2-6
CDR3 length: 14
V gene: TRBV29-1
D gene: -
clone size: -
CDR3 protein: CSVEGGTGANVLTF
CDR3 DNA: TGCAGCGTTGAGGGAGGAACCGGGGCCAACGTCCTGACTTTC

J gene: TRBJ1-2
CDR3 length: 16
V gene: TRBV4-2
D gene: TRBD1
clone size: -
CDR3 protein: CASSRSTGTGEYGYTF
CDR3 DNA: TGTGCCAGCAGCCGATCAACGGGGACAGGGGAATATGGCTACACCTTC

J gene: TRBJ2-1
CDR3 length: 11
V gene: TRBV30
D gene: TRBD2
clone size: -
CDR3 protein: CRGGSEVEQFF
CDR3 DNA: TGCCGGGGCGGGAGCGAGGTTGAGCAGTTCTTC

J gene: TRBJ2-1
CDR3 length: 17
V gene: TRBV19
D gene: TRBD2
clone size: -
CDR3 protein: CASSLGLAGGSYNEQFF
CDR3 DNA: TGTGCCAGTAGCCTGGGACTAGCGGGAGGCTCCTACAATGAGCAGTTCTTC

J gene: TRBJ2-7
CDR3 length: 17
V gene: TRBV9
D gene: TRBD2
clone size: -
CDR3 protein: CASSPRTSGGDSYEQYF
CDR3 DNA: TGTGCCAGCAGCCCGAGGACTAGCGGGGGGGACTCCTACGAGCAGTACTTC

J gene: TRBJ2-7
CDR3 length: 13
V gene: TRBV18
D gene: TRBD1
clone size: -
CDR3 protein: CASSTGQTYEQYF
CDR3 DNA: TGTGCCAGCTCAACGGGACAGACCTACGAGCAGTACTTC

J gene: TRBJ1-4
CDR3 length: 13
V gene: TRBV30
D gene: -
clone size: -
CDR3 protein: CAWTAGGNEKLFF
CDR3 DNA: TGTGCCTGGACCGCCGGGGGGAATGAAAAACTGTTTTTT

J gene: TRBJ2-2
CDR3 length: 13
V gene: TRBV7-8
D gene: -
clone size: -
CDR3 protein: CASSHPGAGELFF
CDR3 DNA: TGTGCCAGCAGCCATCCAGGGGCCGGGGAGCTGTTTTTT

J gene: TRBJ1-1
CDR3 length: 13
V gene: TRBV19
D gene: -
clone size: once
CDR3 protein: CASSRQVNTEAFF
CDR3 DNA: TGTGCCAGTAGTAGGCAGGTGAACACTGAAGCTTTCTTT

J gene: TRBJ1-2
CDR3 length: 15
V gene: TRBV7-2
D gene: -
clone size: -
CDR3 protein: CASSLVLSSGEGYTF
CDR3 DNA: TGTGCCAGCAGCTTAGTTTTATCTTCGGGGGAAGGCTACACCTTC

J gene: TRBJ1-2
CDR3 length: 14
V gene: TRBV5-4
D gene: -
clone size: -
CDR3 protein: CASSASGGNYGYTF
CDR3 DNA: TGTGCCAGCAGCGCATCGGGGGGGAACTATGGCTACACCTTC

J gene: TRBJ1-6
CDR3 length: 15
V gene: TRBV25-1
D gene: TRBD1
clone size: -
CDR3 protein: CASSEFKAGGSPLHF
CDR3 DNA: TGTGCCAGCAGTGAATTTAAGGCAGGGGGCTCCCCCCTCCACTTT

J gene: TRBJ2-1
CDR3 length: 14
V gene: TRBV7-2
D gene: -
clone size: -
CDR3 protein: CASSLVVSWNEQFF
CDR3 DNA: TGTGCCAGCAGCTTAGTGGTTAGCTGGAATGAGCAGTTCTTC